Shown below are 12 T cell receptor beta chains from a single sample sequenced in a study of T cell repertoires in cytomegalovirus infection. No antigen has been identified for these receptors. Each CDR3 protein gets one entry after TCRdb re-called the reads with MiXCR. The table includes some 220,000 distinct CDR3 sequences, around two fifths detected once. Source: CD8+ T cells from cultured PBMCs, taken from culture after CMV antigen stimulation. These receptors were obtained from a human donor in good health (CMV status not recorded). Some clones in this sample may be carry-over from other donors' samples.

The chain employs TRBV20-1 and TRBJ2-4; D not certain. This CDR3 region has 15 residues. The germline V and J ends were trimmed by 2 bases and 2 bases, with 13 bases remaining between them. Per the germline V gene, CDR1 is DFQATT and CDR2 is SNEGSKA (reference sequence). The CDR3 region has the DNA TGCAGTGCTAGATCCCCCGTTTTGACCAAAAACATTCAGTACTTC. Translated, it gives CSARSPVLTKNIQYF.

The rearrangement uses TRBV12-3 or TRBV12-4 and TRBJ2-7; 10 bases align to TRBD2. The CDR3 has 15 amino acids. V trimming: 5 bases; J trimming: 0 bases; junction bases outside the gene matches: 4. The CDR3 bases are TGTGCCAGCAGTCCAAGCGGGGGGGCCTCCTACGAGCAGTACTTC. It encodes CASSPSGGASYEQYF.

As concerns this clonotype: A junction boundary mismatches the germline segment, possibly from a read error. The rearrangement joins TRBV7-6 to TRBJ2-2; D uncertain. This CDR3 spans 16 amino acids. CDR1 and CDR2 from the germline V gene are SGHVS and FNYEAQ. This CDR3 is CASSPIPHAKTGELFF. For the CDR3, the DNA is TGTGCAAGCAGCCCTATCCCTCACGCGAAAACCGGGGAGCTGTTTTTT.

V gene TRBV20-1 combines with J gene TRBJ1-5; no clear D. This CDR3 comprises 14 residues. Germline V lookup: CDR1 DFQATT, CDR2 SNEGSKA (reference sequence). V was shortened by 0 bases and J by 4 bases, with 10 bases between the two germline ends. In DNA form, the CDR3 reads TGCAGTGCTAGAGAGTTTGACCTGAATCAGCCCCAGCATTTT. This translates into CSAREFDLNQPQHF.

V is TRBV7-4 and J is TRBJ1-2; maybe TRBD1 (6 bases). Germline CDR1 reads SGHVT; CDR2 reads SQSDAQ. Trimming removed 7 bases at V and 8 bases at J, with 20 bases between. CDR3 size: 14 residues. CDR3 sequence (DNA): TGTGCCAGCACCCCCGCATTGGGGGCTGAGGGCTACACCTTC. This gives the protein CASTPALGAEGYTF.

The genes are TRBV28 and TRBJ1-1; maybe TRBD1 (6 bases). The CDR3 contains 13 residues. Germline lookup yields CDR1 MDHEN and CDR2 SYDVKM. The V gene lost 6 bases and the J gene lost 5 bases, with 13 bases spanning the gap. CDR3 residues: CASSPGTPTEAFF. The CDR3 region has the DNA TGTGCCAGCAGCCCCGGGACACCAACTGAAGCTTTCTTT.

The chain combines TRBV27 with TRBJ1-1; TRBD1 is a possible D gene (6 bases). Germline CDR1 is MNHEY and CDR2 is SMNVEV (reference sequence). This CDR3 is built from 14 residues. V lost 5 bases, J lost 2 bases, and 12 bases lay in between. The chain's CDR3 is CASSLQDSNTEAFF. Here the CDR3 DNA reads TGTGCCAGCAGTCTCCAGGACAGCAACACTGAAGCTTTCTTT.

This sequence joins TRBV6-1 and TRBJ2-2; 7 nucleotides align to TRBD2. This CDR3 contains 16 residues. Germline trimming cut 7 bases from V and 4 bases from J; bases unmatched to any gene: 12. CDR1 is MNHNS, CDR2 SASEGT, per germline. The CDR3 loop reads CASTSTSSGFTGELFF. DNA for the CDR3: TGTGCCAGCACCTCTACCAGTAGCGGGTTCACCGGGGAGCTGTTTTTT.

The V call is TRBV12-5, the J call TRBJ1-1; D gene unclear. The CDR3 sequence is 14 residues long. Trimming left V 2 bases short and J 1 base short, with 8 bases between. Per the germline V gene, CDR1 is LGHNT and CDR2 is FRNRAP. The DNA of the CDR3 is TGTGCTAGTGGTTTGAAGGGAGAGAACACTGAAGCTTTCTTT. Protein: CASGLKGENTEAFF.

In this sample, this clonotype turned up a few times. CDR3 sequence reads: CASSPMWGQTGELFF. The DNA for the CDR3 is TGTGCCAGCAGTCCGATGTGGGGGCAAACCGGGGAGCTGTTTTTT. The chain joins TRBV27 to TRBJ2-2; a weak D match, TRBD1 (6 bases). CDR1 is MNHEY and CDR2 is SMNVEV in the germline V gene (reference sequence). Trimming left V 5 bases short and J 5 bases short, with 15 bases between. The CDR3 is 15 residues long.

The chain links TRBV27 to TRBJ2-2; D might be TRBD1 (5 bases). Germline V lookup: CDR1 MNHEY, CDR2 SMNVEV (reference sequence). V was clipped by 5 bases and J by 4 bases, with 14 bases between them. This CDR3 is 15 amino acids long. The CDR3 here is CASSLPGRGTGELFF. DNA of the CDR3: TGTGCCAGCAGTCTCCCTGGAAGGGGCACCGGGGAGCTGTTTTTT.

This clonotype is medium-sized (0.01 to 0.1%). CDR3 sequence (DNA): TGTGCCACCCTGGGGGGGGGCCACTACAATGAGCAGTTCTTC. This sequence encodes CATLGGGHYNEQFF. The J gene is TRBJ2-1, the V gene TRBV12-3 or TRBV12-4, with a weak D call TRBD2 (7 bases). Trimming removed 10 bases at V and 3 bases at J, with 16 bases between. This CDR3 is built from 14 residues.